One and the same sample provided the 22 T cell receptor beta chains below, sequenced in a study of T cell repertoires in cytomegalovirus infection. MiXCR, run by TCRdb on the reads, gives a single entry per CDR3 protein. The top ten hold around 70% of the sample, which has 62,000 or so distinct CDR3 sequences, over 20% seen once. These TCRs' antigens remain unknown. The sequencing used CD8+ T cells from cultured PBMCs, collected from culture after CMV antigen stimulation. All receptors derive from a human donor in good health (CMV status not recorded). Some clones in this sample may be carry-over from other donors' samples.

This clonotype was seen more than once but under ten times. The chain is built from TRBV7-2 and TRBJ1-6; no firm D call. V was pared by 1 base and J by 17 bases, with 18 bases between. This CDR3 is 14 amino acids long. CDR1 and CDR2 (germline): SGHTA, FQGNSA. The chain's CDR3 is CASSLELGPDRVHF. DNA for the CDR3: TGTGCCAGCAGCTTAGAACTCGGTCCGGACCGGGTCCACTTT.

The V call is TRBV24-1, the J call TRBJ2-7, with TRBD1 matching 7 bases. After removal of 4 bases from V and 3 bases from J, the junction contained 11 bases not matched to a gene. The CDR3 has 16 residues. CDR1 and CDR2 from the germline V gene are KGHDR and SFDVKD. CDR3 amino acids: CATSEHRGTPNYEQYF. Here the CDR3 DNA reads TGTGCCACCAGTGAGCACAGGGGAACTCCCAACTACGAGCAGTACTTC.

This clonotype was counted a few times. In nucleotides, the CDR3 is TGTGCCAGTAAGACAGGGGGCGACACCGGGGAGCTGTTTTTT. Protein: CASKTGGDTGELFF. This chain uses TRBV19 with TRBJ2-2; 10 bases match TRBD1. Losses at the gene ends were 7 bases for V and 3 bases for J; bases not matched to a gene: 2. The germline V gene encodes CDR1 LNHDA and CDR2 SQIVND (reference sequence). This CDR3 contains 14 residues.

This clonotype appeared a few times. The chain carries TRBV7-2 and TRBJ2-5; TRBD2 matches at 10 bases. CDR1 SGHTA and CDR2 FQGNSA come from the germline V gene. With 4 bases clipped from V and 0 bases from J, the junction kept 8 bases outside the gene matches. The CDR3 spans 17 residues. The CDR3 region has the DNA TGTGCCAGCAGCTCTCCTAGCGGGAGAATGTACCAAGAGACCCAGTACTTC. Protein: CASSSPSGRMYQETQYF.

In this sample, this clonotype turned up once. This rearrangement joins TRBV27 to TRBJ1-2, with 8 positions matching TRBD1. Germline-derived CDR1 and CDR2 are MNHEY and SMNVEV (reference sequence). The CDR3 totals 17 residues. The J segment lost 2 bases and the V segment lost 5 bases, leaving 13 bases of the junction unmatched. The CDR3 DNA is TGTGCCAGCAGTGCGGACAGGGCGCGAGACACCAACTATGGCTACACCTTC. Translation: CASSADRARDTNYGYTF.

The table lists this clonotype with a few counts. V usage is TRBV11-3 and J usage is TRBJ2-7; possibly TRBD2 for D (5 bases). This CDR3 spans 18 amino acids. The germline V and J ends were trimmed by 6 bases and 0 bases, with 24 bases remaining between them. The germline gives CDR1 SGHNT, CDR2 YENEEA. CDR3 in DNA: TGTGCCAGCAGGCCCACTTTCGGCCCGGGGTGGTCCTCCTACGAGCAGTACTTC. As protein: CASRPTFGPGWSSYEQYF. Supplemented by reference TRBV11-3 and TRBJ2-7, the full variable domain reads EAGVVQSPRYKIIEKKQPVAFWCNPISGHNTLYWYLQNLGQGPELLIRYENEEAVDDSQLPKDRFSAERLKGVDSTLKIQPAELGDSAVYLCASRPTFGPGWSSYEQYFGPGTRLTVT.

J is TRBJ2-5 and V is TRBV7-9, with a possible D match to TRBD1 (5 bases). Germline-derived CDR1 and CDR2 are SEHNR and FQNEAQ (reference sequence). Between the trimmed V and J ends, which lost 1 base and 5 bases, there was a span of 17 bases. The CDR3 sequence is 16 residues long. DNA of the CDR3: TGTGCCAGCAGCTTAGGCCCAGGGATGGATGAGGAGACCCAGTACTTC. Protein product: CASSLGPGMDEETQYF.

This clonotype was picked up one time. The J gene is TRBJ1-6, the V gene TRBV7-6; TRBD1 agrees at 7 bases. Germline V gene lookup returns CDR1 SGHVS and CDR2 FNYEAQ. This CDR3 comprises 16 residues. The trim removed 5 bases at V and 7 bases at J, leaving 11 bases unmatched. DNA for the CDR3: TGTGCCAGCAGCCGCCGACGACAGGGTCGAAATTCACCCCTCCACTTT. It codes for CASSRRRQGRNSPLHF.

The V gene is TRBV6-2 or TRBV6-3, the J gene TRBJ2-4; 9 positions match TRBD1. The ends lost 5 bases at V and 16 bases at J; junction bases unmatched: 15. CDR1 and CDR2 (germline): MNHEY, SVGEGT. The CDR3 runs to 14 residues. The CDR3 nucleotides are TGTGCCAGCAGTCAATTGACGACAGGGGGACAGCCTTACTTC. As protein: CASSQLTTGGQPYF.

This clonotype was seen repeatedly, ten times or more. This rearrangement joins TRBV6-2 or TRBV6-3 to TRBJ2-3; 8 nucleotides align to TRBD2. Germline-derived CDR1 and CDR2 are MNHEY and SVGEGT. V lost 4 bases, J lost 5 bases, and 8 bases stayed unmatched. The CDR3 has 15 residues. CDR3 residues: CASSFTGGAEDTQYF. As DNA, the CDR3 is TGTGCCAGCAGTTTCACCGGGGGGGCCGAAGATACGCAGTATTTT.

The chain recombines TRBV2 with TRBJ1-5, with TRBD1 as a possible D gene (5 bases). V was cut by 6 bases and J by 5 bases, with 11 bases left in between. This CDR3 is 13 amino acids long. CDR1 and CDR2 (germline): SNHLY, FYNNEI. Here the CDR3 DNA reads TGTGCCAGCAGGATACAGGCCTATCAGCCCCAGCATTTT. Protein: CASRIQAYQPQHF.

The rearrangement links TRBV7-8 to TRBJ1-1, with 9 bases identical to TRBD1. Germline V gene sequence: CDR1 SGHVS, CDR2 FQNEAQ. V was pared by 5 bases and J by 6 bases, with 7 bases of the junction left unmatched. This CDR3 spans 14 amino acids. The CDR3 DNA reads TGTGCCAGCAGCCCTTCCACAGGGGGCCCTGAAGCTTTCTTT. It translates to CASSPSTGGPEAFF. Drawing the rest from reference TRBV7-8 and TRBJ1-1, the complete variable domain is GAGVSQSPRYKVAKRGQDVALRCDPISGHVSLFWYQQALGQGPEFLTYFQNEAQLDKSGLPSDRFFAERPEGSVSTLKIQRTQQEDSAVYLCASSPSTGGPEAFFGQGTRLTVV.

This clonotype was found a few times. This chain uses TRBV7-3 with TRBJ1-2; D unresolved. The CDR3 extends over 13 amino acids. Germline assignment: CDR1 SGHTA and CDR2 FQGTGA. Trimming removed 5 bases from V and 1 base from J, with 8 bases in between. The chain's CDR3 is CASSGPLNYGYTF. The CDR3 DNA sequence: TGTGCCAGCAGCGGGCCTCTTAACTATGGCTACACCTTC.

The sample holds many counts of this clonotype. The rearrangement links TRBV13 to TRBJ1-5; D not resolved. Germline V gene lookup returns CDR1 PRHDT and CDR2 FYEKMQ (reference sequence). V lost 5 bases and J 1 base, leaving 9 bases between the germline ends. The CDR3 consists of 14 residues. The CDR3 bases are TGTGCCAGCAGCAAGGGAAACAGCAATCAGCCCCAGCATTTT. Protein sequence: CASSKGNSNQPQHF.

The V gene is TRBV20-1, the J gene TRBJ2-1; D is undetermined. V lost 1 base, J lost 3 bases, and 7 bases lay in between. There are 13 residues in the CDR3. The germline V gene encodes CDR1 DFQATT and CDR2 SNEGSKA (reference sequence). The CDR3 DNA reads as TGCAGTGCTAGAGTAACTAACTACAATGAGCAGTTCTTC. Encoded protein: CSARVTNYNEQFF.

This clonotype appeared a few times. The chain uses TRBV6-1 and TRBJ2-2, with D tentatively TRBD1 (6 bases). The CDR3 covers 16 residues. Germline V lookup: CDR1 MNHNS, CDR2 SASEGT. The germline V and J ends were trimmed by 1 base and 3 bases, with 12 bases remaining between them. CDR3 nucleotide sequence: TGTGCCAGCAGTGAAGTCGGACAGCGCGACACCGGGGAGCTGTTTTTT. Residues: CASSEVGQRDTGELFF.

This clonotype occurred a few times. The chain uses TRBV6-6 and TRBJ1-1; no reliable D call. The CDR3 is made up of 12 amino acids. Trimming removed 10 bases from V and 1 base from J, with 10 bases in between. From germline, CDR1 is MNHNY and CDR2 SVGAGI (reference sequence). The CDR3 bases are TGTGCCACCTGGATGGAGAACACTGAAGCTTTCTTT. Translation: CATWMENTEAFF.

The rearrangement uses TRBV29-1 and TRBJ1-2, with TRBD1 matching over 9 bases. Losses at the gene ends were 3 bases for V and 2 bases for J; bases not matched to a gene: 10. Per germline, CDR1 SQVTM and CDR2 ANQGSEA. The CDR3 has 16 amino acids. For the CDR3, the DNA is TGCAGCGTTGATAGGACAGGGGCGCCGAAGAACTATGGCTACACCTTC. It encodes CSVDRTGAPKNYGYTF. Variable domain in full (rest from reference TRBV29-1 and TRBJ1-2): SAVISQKPSRDICQRGTSLTIQCQVDSQVTMMFWYRQQPGQSLTLIATANQGSEATYESGFVIDKFPISRPNLTFSTLTVSNMSPEDSSIYLCSVDRTGAPKNYGYTFGSGTRLTVV.

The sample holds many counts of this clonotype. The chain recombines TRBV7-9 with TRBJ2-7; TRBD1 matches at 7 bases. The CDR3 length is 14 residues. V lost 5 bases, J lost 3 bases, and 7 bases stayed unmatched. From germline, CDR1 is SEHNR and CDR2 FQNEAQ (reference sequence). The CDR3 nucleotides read TGTGCCAGCAGCCCCAGGGACAGCCTCTACGAGCAGTACTTC. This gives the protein CASSPRDSLYEQYF.

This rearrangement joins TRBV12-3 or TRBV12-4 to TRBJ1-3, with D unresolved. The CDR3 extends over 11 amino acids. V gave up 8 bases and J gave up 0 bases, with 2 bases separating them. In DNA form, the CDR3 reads TGTGCCAGCCACTCTGGAAACACCATATATTTT. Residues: CASHSGNTIYF.

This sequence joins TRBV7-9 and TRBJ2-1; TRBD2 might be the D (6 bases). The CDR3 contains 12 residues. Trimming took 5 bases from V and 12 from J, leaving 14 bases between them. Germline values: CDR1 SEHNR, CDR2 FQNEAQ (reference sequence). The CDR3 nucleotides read TGTGCCAGCAGCAAAGGATCGGAGGGGCAGTTCTTC. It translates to CASSKGSEGQFF.

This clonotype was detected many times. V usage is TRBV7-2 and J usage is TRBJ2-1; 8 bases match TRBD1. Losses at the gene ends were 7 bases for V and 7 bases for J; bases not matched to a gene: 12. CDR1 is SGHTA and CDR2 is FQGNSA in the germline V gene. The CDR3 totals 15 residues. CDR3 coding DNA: TGTGCCAGCACCATTACGACAGGGGTCACGAATGAGCAGTTCTTC. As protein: CASTITTGVTNEQFF.